Presented here are 23 T cell receptor beta chains from one specimen sequenced in a study of identifying expanded T cells in peripheral blood. Using immunoSEQ multiplex PCR, the repertoire was profiled, and TCRdb retains in-frame clones only, with some absent. The sample holds around 91,000 clones; about 91% are singletons and the top ten take roughly 4.2%. The sample taken for sequencing was blood. The receptors here all came from a person aged 18-70 years in good health.

The rearrangement uses TRBV7-8 and TRBJ2-3; 9 bases agree with TRBD1. The CDR3 has 16 amino acids. V gave up 2 bases and J gave up 1 base; unmatched junction bases: 4. Germline values: CDR1 SGHVS, CDR2 FQNEAQ. The CDR3 protein is CASSLSRTGGTDTQYF. For the CDR3, the DNA is TGTGCCAGCAGCTTATCGAGGACAGGGGGCACAGATACGCAGTATTTT. Together with reference TRBV7-8 and TRBJ2-3, the CDR3 gives the full variable domain: GAGVSQSPRYKVAKRGQDVALRCDPISGHVSLFWYQQALGQGPEFLTYFQNEAQLDKSGLPSDRFFAERPEGSVSTLKIQRTQQEDSAVYLCASSLSRTGGTDTQYFGPGTRLTVL.

The gene calls are TRBV19 and TRBJ2-5; 9 bases agree with TRBD1. The V and J ends lost 5 bases and 5 bases, in that order; junction bases with no gene match: 12. Germline CDR1 LNHDA, CDR2 SQIVND (reference sequence). There are 16 residues in the CDR3. As DNA, the CDR3 is TGTGCCAGTAGTTCCCCGGGACAGGGAGGCGTGGAGACCCAGTACTTC. As protein: CASSSPGQGGVETQYF.

As concerns this clone: A much bigger clone sits one base away, suggesting this may be a read error. Other DNA sequences in the sample encode the same CDR3. This CDR3 is CASSVASYEQYF. CDR3 nucleotides: TGTGCCAGCAGTGTGGCCTCCTACGAGCAGTACTTC. The chain couples TRBV2 to TRBJ2-7; the D is unclear. CDR3 length: 12 residues. From germline, CDR1 is SNHLY and CDR2 FYNNEI. Trimming stripped 4 bases from V and 0 bases from J, with 4 bases between.

This CDR3 reads CASSVGTGGFRETQYF. The CDR3 DNA reads as TGTGCCAGCAGCGTCGGGACAGGGGGGTTTAGAGAGACCCAGTACTTC. The V call is TRBV7-3, the J call TRBJ2-5, with 11 positions matching TRBD1. Germline V gene lookup returns CDR1 SGHTA and CDR2 FQGTGA. Germline trimming cut 5 bases from V and 4 bases from J; bases unmatched to any gene: 9. The length of the CDR3 is 16 residues. Looking up the rest from reference TRBV7-3 and TRBJ2-5 gives the full variable domain: GAGVSQTPSNKVTEKGKYVELRCDPISGHTALYWYRQSLGQGPEFLIYFQGTGAADDSGLPNDRFFAVRPEGSVSTLKIQRTERGDSAVYLCASSVGTGGFRETQYFGPGTRLLVL.

The chain employs TRBV10-1 and TRBJ2-3, with TRBD2 identical over 12 bases. There are 16 residues in the CDR3. The V gene end was trimmed by 2 bases and the J gene end by 5 bases; junction bases not matched to a gene: 5. The germline gives CDR1 WNHNN, CDR2 SYGVQD (reference sequence). CDR3 nucleotides: TGCGCCAGCAGTGAGAGACTAGCGGGAGTCCAAGATACGCAGTATTTT. Residues: CASSERLAGVQDTQYF.

This clone occurred a few times. The chain employs TRBV4-1 and TRBJ2-6; D is possibly TRBD2 (5 bases). The CDR3 sequence is 17 residues long. The germline V and J ends were trimmed by 2 bases and 0 bases, with 11 bases remaining between them. The germline gives CDR1 MGHRA, CDR2 YSYEKL. This chain's CDR3 is CASSQIGLTSGANVLTF. The CDR3 DNA follows: TGCGCCAGCAGCCAAATAGGACTGACCTCTGGGGCCAACGTCCTGACTTTC.

The chain carries TRBV28 and TRBJ1-1, with a tentative D call TRBD1 (5 bases). Trimming pared 4 bases from V and 5 bases from J, leaving 17 bases between. Per germline, CDR1 MDHEN and CDR2 SYDVKM. The CDR3 has 15 amino acids. CDR3 sequence: CASSSPGRGDTEAFF. As DNA, the CDR3 is TGTGCCAGCAGTTCCCCCGGAAGGGGTGATACTGAAGCTTTCTTT.

The chain employs TRBV4-1 and TRBJ2-1; 11 nucleotides align to TRBD1. V lost 5 bases and J lost 7; bases outside the gene matches: 7. The CDR3 consists of 15 residues. CDR1 is MGHRA and CDR2 is YSYEKL in the germline V gene. The CDR3 protein is CASSFGTGGENEQFF. CDR3 coding DNA: TGCGCCAGCAGCTTCGGGACAGGGGGAGAGAATGAGCAGTTCTTC.

This clone was found a few times. The V call is TRBV5-6, the J call TRBJ2-2; D unclear. Deletions cut 4 bases from V and 7 bases from J, with 8 bases between. The germline gives CDR1 SGHDT, CDR2 YYEEEE. The CDR3 totals 12 residues. The chain's CDR3 is CASSEESGELFF. The CDR3 DNA is TGTGCCAGCAGCGAGGAAAGCGGGGAGCTGTTTTTT.

The chain uses TRBV14 and TRBJ2-7; 8 bases fit TRBD2. In germline, CDR1 is SGHDN, CDR2 FVKESK. V lost 0 bases, J lost 5 bases, and 12 bases stayed unmatched. The CDR3 loop spans 17 amino acids. CDR3 bases: TGTGCCAGCAGCCAAGATTGGTCGACGGGGGGGCAGCACGAGCAGTACTTC. Encoded protein: CASSQDWSTGGQHEQYF.

This clone was seen once. The chain joins TRBV7-6 to TRBJ2-1, with 11 bases aligning to TRBD2. V lost 1 base to trimming and J lost 10 bases; unmatched junction nucleotides: 3. The CDR3 contains 14 residues. Germline V gives CDR1 SGHVS, CDR2 FNYEAQ. The CDR3 is CASSLGLAGNEQFF. CDR3 bases: TGTGCCAGCAGCTTAGGACTAGCGGGAAACGAGCAGTTCTTC. The full variable domain, its missing parts supplied by reference TRBV7-6 and TRBJ2-1, is GAGVSQSPRYKVTKRGQDVALRCDPISGHVSLYWYRQALGQGPEFLTYFNYEAQQDKSGLPNDRFSAERPEGSISTLTIQRTEQRDSAMYRCASSLGLAGNEQFFGPGTRLTVL.

CDR3 DNA sequence: TGTGCCTGGAGTCCAGGGCCTGCGGCCCAGTACTTC. Amino acid sequence: CAWSPGPAAQYF. The chain recombines TRBV30 with TRBJ2-5, with TRBD1 as a possible D gene (5 bases). CDR3 size: 12 residues. V was trimmed by 2 bases and J by 9 bases, leaving 13 bases between them. Germline V gene lookup returns CDR1 GTSNPN and CDR2 SVGIG (reference sequence).

The CDR3 DNA is TGTGCCAGCAGCCCCCAGGCGGGGGGGACCTACAATGAGCAGTTCTTC. Translated, it gives CASSPQAGGTYNEQFF. V and J are TRBV7-9 and TRBJ2-1; the match to TRBD2 covers 9 bases. Trimming at V came to 5 bases and at J to 2 bases, leaving 7 bases not matched to a gene. The CDR3 totals 16 residues. In germline, CDR1 is SEHNR, CDR2 FQNEAQ (reference sequence).

The sample holds a few counts of this clone. The rearrangement uses TRBV7-9 and TRBJ1-2; D possibly corresponds to TRBD1 (5 bases). The CDR3 extends over 14 amino acids. Germline CDR1 is SEHNR and CDR2 is FQNEAQ (reference sequence). V was trimmed by 2 bases and J by 5 bases, leaving 12 bases between them. In DNA, the CDR3 is TGTGCCAGCAGCTTAAGAACAGGACCTTATGGCTACACCTTC. It is translated as CASSLRTGPYGYTF.

The J gene is TRBJ2-7, the V gene TRBV4-2, with D perhaps matching TRBD2 (5 bases). V shed 0 bases and J shed 7 bases, with 22 bases lying between them. The CDR3 is made up of 17 amino acids. The germline V gene encodes CDR1 LGHNA and CDR2 YNFKEQ. CDR3 nucleotide sequence: TGTGCCAGCAGCCAAGATGGGGAAGGAGGATCCCCTACGGAGCAGTACTTC. Translation: CASSQDGEGGSPTEQYF.

This sequence joins TRBV6-1 and TRBJ2-7; D is perhaps TRBD1 (5 bases). The CDR3 covers 15 residues. Trimming took off 4 bases at V and 1 base at J, with 14 bases between the two ends. CDR1 and CDR2 from the germline V gene are MNHNS and SASEGT. CDR3 nucleotides: TGTGCCAGCAGTGTACAGGCCGCCCCTTCCTACGAGCAGTACTTC. Protein: CASSVQAAPSYEQYF.

This chain connects TRBV5-4 to TRBJ2-3, with 9 bases matching TRBD1. Germline V CDR1 and CDR2: SGHNT, YYREEE (reference sequence). J lost 3 bases, V lost 3 bases, and 2 bases had no gene match. The CDR3 is made up of 14 amino acids. The CDR3 DNA reads as TGTGCCAGCAGCTGGGGGACAGGGACAGATACGCAGTATTTT. Translation gives CASSWGTGTDTQYF.

The V call is TRBV4-2, the J call TRBJ1-4; TRBD1 might be the D (5 bases). Germline CDR1 LGHNA, CDR2 YNFKEQ. The CDR3 is 16 residues long. V lost 4 bases to trimming and J lost 5 bases, with 17 bases between them. CDR3 nucleotides: TGTGCCAGCAGCCGGGGGAATGGTTGGGGGAATGAAAAACTGTTTTTT. Its protein product is CASSRGNGWGNEKLFF.

The CDR3 here is CASSLPDRDPYEQYF. Here the CDR3 DNA reads TGCGCCAGCAGCTTGCCGGACCGGGACCCCTACGAGCAGTACTTC. The J gene is TRBJ2-7, the V gene TRBV5-1, with D perhaps being TRBD1 or TRBD2 (5 bases each). Germline V gives CDR1 SGHRS, CDR2 YFSETQ. V gave up 1 base and J gave up 2 bases, with 13 bases separating them. The CDR3 length is 15 residues.

The chain is built from TRBV29-1 and TRBJ2-7; D gene unclear. CDR3 length equals 10 residues. V lost 2 bases and J lost 4, with 3 bases in between. CDR1 SQVTM and CDR2 ANQGSEA come from the germline V gene. Here the CDR3 DNA reads TGCAGCGTTGAATTGTACGAGCAGTACTTC. This encodes CSVELYEQYF.

This clone was detected once. J is TRBJ2-1 and V is TRBV11-2; D uncertain. Germline assignment: CDR1 SGHAT and CDR2 FQNNGV. The CDR3 is 15 amino acids. Trimming pared 5 bases from V and 4 bases from J, leaving 15 bases between. This CDR3 reads CASSPYPHLYNEQFF. The DNA for the CDR3 is TGTGCCAGCAGCCCGTATCCCCATTTGTACAATGAGCAGTTCTTC.

The chain links TRBV5-6 to TRBJ2-3; D possibly matches TRBD1 or TRBD2 (5 bases each). Germline V gene sequence: CDR1 SGHDT, CDR2 YYEEEE. V shed 0 bases and J shed 5 bases, with 13 bases lying between them. This CDR3 spans 15 amino acids. The CDR3 protein is CASSLVGVAGDTQYF. The DNA of the CDR3 is TGTGCCAGCAGCTTGGTAGGGGTTGCGGGAGATACGCAGTATTTT.

The chain has TRBV25-1 and TRBJ2-7; 8 positions match TRBD2. The CDR3 consists of 15 residues. Germline CDR1 and CDR2: MGHDK and SYGVNS. Trimming cost V 4 bases and J 3 bases; bases outside gene matches: 8. This CDR3 reads CASSVAGRKSYEQYF. The CDR3 DNA is TGTGCCAGCAGTGTAGCGGGGCGTAAAAGCTACGAGCAGTACTTC.